This entry lists 12 T cell receptor beta chains sequenced from one sample in a study of blood T cell repertoires in COVID-19. Some clones are missing from TCRdb's copy, which holds only in-frame ones; the method was immunoSEQ multiplex PCR. Of about 88,000 clones in the sample, about nine tenths were seen once. Sequencing was done on a sample of peripheral blood. These receptors were taken from a male donor with acute or convalescent COVID-19.

The chain recombines TRBV5-1 with TRBJ1-1, with TRBD1 matching 9 bases. Germline CDR1 and CDR2: SGHRS and YFSETQ. The ends lost 0 bases at V and 1 base at J; junction bases unmatched: 7. The CDR3 has 17 residues. The CDR3 region is CASSLERTGAANTEAFF. CDR3 coding DNA: TGCGCCAGCAGCTTGGAAAGGACAGGGGCGGCGAACACTGAAGCTTTCTTT.

The chain uses TRBV27 and TRBJ2-4; 8 bases are a match to TRBD2. CDR3 size: 17 residues. Germline V gene sequence: CDR1 MNHEY, CDR2 SMNVEV (reference sequence). The V gene end was trimmed by 5 bases and the J gene end by 0 bases; junction bases not matched to a gene: 9. DNA of the CDR3: TGTGCCAGCAGTCGAGCGGGGGTCCCTCTAGCCAAAAACATTCAGTACTTC. Translation: CASSRAGVPLAKNIQYF.

The chain links TRBV5-1 to TRBJ2-5; TRBD2 aligns across 8 bases. After removal of 4 bases from V and 3 bases from J, the junction contained 8 bases not matched to a gene. The V gene's germline CDR1 is SGHRS and CDR2 YFSETQ. The CDR3 length is 15 residues. The CDR3, as DNA: TGCGCCAGCAGCCCCTTGAGCGGGGGCGAAGAGACCCAGTACTTC. It yields the protein CASSPLSGGEETQYF. Filled out from reference TRBV5-1 and TRBJ2-5, the complete variable domain reads KAGVTQTPRYLIKTRGQQVTLSCSPISGHRSVSWYQQTPGQGLQFLFEYFSETQRNKGNFPGRFSGRQFSNSRSEMNVSTLELGDSALYLCASSPLSGGEETQYFGPGTRLLVL.

Of note for this clone: An end of the junction differs from the germline gene, which may be a read error. V usage is TRBV18 and J usage is TRBJ2-1; perhaps TRBD1 as D (6 bases). From germline, CDR1 is KGHSH and CDR2 LQKENI. The CDR3 loop spans 15 amino acids. The CDR3 coding sequence is TGTGCCAGCTCGCCACTCCAGGACAGCTACAATGAGCAGTTCTTC. Protein sequence: CASSPLQDSYNEQFF.

The chain is built from TRBV19 and TRBJ1-2, with 9 nucleotides matching TRBD1. The CDR3 totals 14 residues. The germline gives CDR1 LNHDA, CDR2 SQIVND (reference sequence). V lost 3 bases to trimming and J lost 4 bases; unmatched junction nucleotides: 3. CDR3 nucleotide sequence: TGTGCCAGTAGTATGGACAGGGGCGGCTATGGCTACACCTTC. Translated, it gives CASSMDRGGYGYTF.

The rearrangement joins TRBV3-1 (or the pseudogene TRBV3-2) to TRBJ1-6; possibly TRBD1 for D (5 bases). Between the trimmed V and J ends, which lost 8 bases and 3 bases, there was a span of 14 bases. The germline CDR1 and CDR2 sequences are LGHDT and YNNKEL (reference sequence). This CDR3 has 15 residues. CDR3 residues: CASSPGGVYNSPLHF. The CDR3 DNA sequence: TGTGCCAGCTCCCCGGGGGGGGTCTATAATTCACCCCTCCACTTT.

The V call is TRBV6-5, the J call TRBJ2-7, with D perhaps matching TRBD1 (5 bases). This CDR3 contains 11 residues. Germline-derived CDR1 and CDR2 are MNHEY and SVGAGI. V was cut by 7 bases and J by 4 bases, with 8 bases left in between. The CDR3 protein is CASTQGYEQYF. The DNA of the CDR3 is TGTGCCAGCACCCAGGGTTACGAGCAGTACTTC.

The rearrangement uses TRBV5-6 and TRBJ2-1, with D maybe TRBD1 (5 bases). This CDR3 has 14 amino acids. V shed 0 bases and J shed 5 bases, with 9 bases lying between them. The germline V gene has CDR1 SGHDT and CDR2 YYEEEE. Written as DNA, the CDR3 is TGTGCCAGCAGCTTGGATCTCAGGGACAATGAGCAGTTCTTC. It translates to CASSLDLRDNEQFF.

This chain uses TRBV5-1 with TRBJ2-3, with 7 positions matching TRBD1. The CDR3 is 17 amino acids. V was clipped by 0 bases and J by 1 base; unmatched bases: 8. CDR1 and CDR2 from the germline V gene are SGHRS and YFSETQ. CDR3 DNA sequence: TGCGCCAGCAGCTTGGGGGCAGGGGGAGTGGGCACAGATACGCAGTATTTT. This sequence encodes CASSLGAGGVGTDTQYF.

This clone occurred a few times. The V gene is TRBV6-2 or TRBV6-3, the J gene TRBJ1-5, with TRBD1 as a possible D gene (6 bases). CDR1 MNHEY and CDR2 SVGEGT come from the germline V gene. Between the trimmed V and J ends, which lost 4 bases and 3 bases, there was a span of 10 bases. The CDR3 consists of 14 residues. The CDR3 DNA is TGTGCCAGCAGTTCGACAGGCACCAATCAGCCCCAGCATTTT. Its translation: CASSSTGTNQPQHF.

The V and J genes are TRBV11-2 and TRBJ2-1; tentatively, D is TRBD2 (5 bases). The CDR3 runs 14 residues. V was shortened by 3 bases and J by 7 bases, with 13 bases between the two germline ends. Germline assignment: CDR1 SGHAT and CDR2 FQNNGV. CDR3 nucleotides: TGTGCCAGCAGCTTGCGGCCCGAGGGTAATGAGCAGTTCTTC. This encodes CASSLRPEGNEQFF.

The chain joins TRBV19 to TRBJ2-5; 10 bases match TRBD1. The CDR3 has 13 amino acids. The germline V gene has CDR1 LNHDA and CDR2 SQIVND (reference sequence). J gave up 5 bases and V 11 bases, and 8 bases lay outside the gene matches. The CDR3 bases are TGTGCCGTCCGGGACAGGGGCGGGGAGACCCAGTACTTC. This sequence encodes CAVRDRGGETQYF.